A single sample gave rise to the 28 T cell receptor beta chains below, sequenced in a study of cytomegalovirus exposure and HLA in healthy donors. Only in-frame clones appear in the TCRdb table, and some are missing; sequencing was by immunoSEQ multiplex PCR. The sample lists about 280,000 clones, 65% to 90% seen once, with about 1% in the top ten. The sequencing sample was made of PBMCs. The receptors derive from a young woman in good health and CMV-seronegative.

The chain is built from TRBV2 and TRBJ2-5; 10 bases line up with TRBD2. The junction had 12 bases not matched to a gene; V was cut back by 6 bases and J by 5 bases. This CDR3 is built from 16 residues. Germline V gene sequence: CDR1 SNHLY, CDR2 FYNNEI. The DNA of the CDR3 is TGTGCCAGCAGAAGAGAAGCGGGGGGGCTGTGGGAGACCCAGTACTTC. It specifies CASRREAGGLWETQYF.

This chain uses TRBV7-2 with TRBJ1-1; maybe TRBD1 (6 bases). The length of the CDR3 is 14 residues. Germline CDR1 SGHTA, CDR2 FQGNSA. Trimming left V 0 bases short and J 6 bases short, with 11 bases between. Written as DNA, the CDR3 is TGTGCCAGCAGCTTAGCAAACAGGGCCCCTGAAGCTTTCTTT. Protein product: CASSLANRAPEAFF. The variable domain in full, with the rest retrieved from reference TRBV7-2 and TRBJ1-1, is GAGVSQSPSNKVTEKGKDVELRCDPISGHTALYWYRQSLGQGLEFLIYFQGNSAPDKSGLPSDRFSAERTGGSVSTLTIQRTQQEDSAVYLCASSLANRAPEAFFGQGTRLTVV.

This chain uses TRBV12-5 with TRBJ2-7; D unclear. CDR3 size: 12 residues. The V gene's germline CDR1 is LGHNT and CDR2 FRNRAP. With 5 bases removed from V and 3 bases from J, the gap between germline ends came to 8 bases. The CDR3 region has the DNA TGTGCTAGTGGTGTTCAGATCTACGAGCAGTACTTC. It specifies CASGVQIYEQYF.

This chain uses TRBV2 with TRBJ1-1; TRBD1 might be the D (5 bases). The V and J ends lost 7 bases and 0 bases respectively, with 6 bases between them. Germline values: CDR1 SNHLY, CDR2 FYNNEI. The CDR3 is made up of 12 amino acids. CDR3 residues: CASKGLNTEAFF. The CDR3 DNA sequence: TGTGCCAGCAAGGGGTTGAACACTGAAGCTTTCTTT.

Comment on this clone: The junction does not match germline at one end; this may be a read error. V usage is TRBV4-3 and J usage is TRBJ2-1, with D tentatively TRBD1 or TRBD2 (5 bases each). The CDR3 consists of 17 residues. Germline V gene data show CDR1 as LGHNA and CDR2 as YSLEER. The CDR3 here is CASSQAAGMTLYNEQFF. The CDR3 DNA is TGCGCCAGCAGTCAAGCGGCAGGGATGACCCTATACAATGAGCAGTTCTTC.

This chain connects TRBV15 to TRBJ2-4; a weak D match, TRBD2 (5 bases). The CDR3 spans 18 residues. Germline V CDR1 and CDR2: LNHNV, YYDKDF (reference sequence). Between the trimmed V and J ends, which lost 3 bases and 1 base, there was a span of 19 bases. This chain's CDR3 is CATSRKDRVTGAKNIQYF. CDR3 coding DNA: TGTGCCACCAGCAGGAAAGATAGGGTTACGGGGGCCAAAAACATTCAGTACTTC.

This rearrangement joins TRBV19 to TRBJ1-4, with D unresolved. There are 17 residues in the CDR3. Germline loops: CDR1 LNHDA, CDR2 SQIVND (reference sequence). V was trimmed by 3 bases and J by 8 bases, leaving 22 bases between them. The CDR3 DNA is TGTGCCAGTAGTATCTGGAGGGTAGGCGGACCCAACGAAAAACTGTTTTTT. The encoded protein is CASSIWRVGGPNEKLFF.

The rearrangement links TRBV7-2 to TRBJ2-7; the match to TRBD2 covers 9 bases. Germline trimming cut 1 base from V and 2 bases from J; bases unmatched to any gene: 6. In germline, CDR1 is SGHTA, CDR2 FQGNSA. This CDR3 has 16 amino acids. CDR3 in amino acids: CASSLGASGTPYEQYF. The DNA of the CDR3 is TGTGCCAGCAGCTTAGGCGCTAGCGGGACACCCTACGAGCAGTACTTC. Complete variable domain (other parts from reference TRBV7-2 and TRBJ2-7): GAGVSQSPSNKVTEKGKDVELRCDPISGHTALYWYRQSLGQGLEFLIYFQGNSAPDKSGLPSDRFSAERTGGSVSTLTIQRTQQEDSAVYLCASSLGASGTPYEQYFGPGTRLTVT.

Only one count was recorded for this clone. The chain carries TRBV30 and TRBJ2-7, with unresolved D. The CDR3 extends over 13 amino acids. V lost 1 base and J lost 3, with 10 bases in between. Germline lookup yields CDR1 GTSNPN and CDR2 SVGIG (reference sequence). CDR3 DNA sequence: TGTGCCTGGAGTGGGGCAAAAGGCTACGAGCAGTACTTC. This gives the protein CAWSGAKGYEQYF.

This clone is a singleton in its sample. The gene calls are TRBV5-1 and TRBJ2-1; possible D gene TRBD1, 6 bases. This CDR3 has 15 residues. V lost 4 bases and J 4 bases, leaving 15 bases between the germline ends. Germline CDR1 SGHRS, CDR2 YFSETQ. CDR3 sequence: CASSPGQRLYNEQFF. The CDR3 coding sequence is TGCGCCAGCAGCCCCGGACAGAGACTTTACAATGAGCAGTTCTTC. Using reference TRBV5-1 and TRBJ2-1 for the parts outside the CDR3, the full variable domain is KAGVTQTPRYLIKTRGQQVTLSCSPISGHRSVSWYQQTPGQGLQFLFEYFSETQRNKGNFPGRFSGRQFSNSRSEMNVSTLELGDSALYLCASSPGQRLYNEQFFGPGTRLTVL.

The chain recombines TRBV11-2 with TRBJ2-1; weak D call: TRBD2 (5 bases). Germline V lookup: CDR1 SGHAT, CDR2 FQNNGV. The CDR3 consists of 14 residues. Deletions cut 5 bases from V and 8 bases from J, with 16 bases between. CDR3 in amino acids: CASSPSGTYDEQFF. Written as DNA, the CDR3 is TGTGCCAGCAGCCCCTCGGGAACTTATGATGAGCAGTTCTTC.

The chain links TRBV7-9 to TRBJ1-2; 7 bases match TRBD1. The CDR3 has 16 amino acids. The germline CDR1 and CDR2 sequences are SEHNR and FQNEAQ (reference sequence). V shed 3 bases and J 5 bases; nucleotides not matched to a gene: 12. CDR3 sequence: CASSLQTGGGTYGYTF. The CDR3 bases are TGTGCCAGCAGCTTGCAGACCGGAGGGGGCACTTATGGCTACACCTTC. Variable domain in full (rest from reference TRBV7-9 and TRBJ1-2): DTGVSQNPRHKITKRGQNVTFRCDPISEHNRLYWYRQTLGQGPEFLTYFQNEAQLEKSRLLSDRFSAERPKGSFSTLEIQRTEQGDSAMYLCASSLQTGGGTYGYTFGSGTRLTVV.

The chain is built from TRBV2 and TRBJ2-2; D gene uncertain. Germline CDR1 is SNHLY and CDR2 is FYNNEI. This CDR3 is 15 amino acids long. Deletions cut 2 bases from V and 4 bases from J, with 11 bases between. CDR3 residues: CASSENRVPTGELFF. In DNA form, the CDR3 reads TGTGCCAGCAGTGAAAACCGCGTTCCCACCGGGGAGCTGTTTTTT. The full variable domain, with the rest looked up from reference TRBV2 and TRBJ2-2, is EPEVTQTPSHQVTQMGQEVILRCVPISNHLYFYWYRQILGQKVEFLVSFYNNEISEKSEIFDDQFSVERPDGSNFTLKIRSTKLEDSAMYFCASSENRVPTGELFFGEGSRLTVL.

The V and J genes are TRBV15 and TRBJ1-2; 10 positions match TRBD1. V lost 0 bases and J lost 0; bases outside the gene matches: 4. This CDR3 spans 17 amino acids. The germline V gene encodes CDR1 LNHNV and CDR2 YYDKDF (reference sequence). In DNA, the CDR3 is TGTGCCACCAGCAGAGATATGGGACAGGGGTCTAACTATGGCTACACCTTC. The encoded protein is CATSRDMGQGSNYGYTF.

Concerning this clone: The sample carries other DNA sequences with the same CDR3. The V gene is TRBV5-1, the J gene TRBJ2-7, with TRBD1 matching over 9 bases. Germline trimming cut 5 bases from V and 0 bases from J; bases unmatched to any gene: 6. Germline V lookup: CDR1 SGHRS, CDR2 YFSETQ. CDR3 length: 15 residues. CDR3 sequence reads: CASSRPGQGSYEQYF. CDR3 DNA: TGCGCCAGCAGTCGCCCGGGACAGGGCTCCTACGAGCAGTACTTC.

The chain joins TRBV7-2 to TRBJ2-5; D gene unclear. V was trimmed by 1 base and J by 3 bases, leaving 12 bases between them. CDR3 length equals 15 residues. The germline V gene encodes CDR1 SGHTA and CDR2 FQGNSA. The DNA for the CDR3 is TGTGCCAGCAGCTTAGGGGCCCAGATAAAAGAGACCCAGTACTTC. Amino acid sequence: CASSLGAQIKETQYF.

This clone came up once. The chain combines TRBV19 with TRBJ2-2; the match to TRBD2 covers 10 bases. CDR3 length: 18 amino acids. CDR1 and CDR2 from the germline V gene are LNHDA and SQIVND (reference sequence). Trimming removed 1 base from V and 2 bases from J; junction bases left unmatched: 7. DNA of the CDR3: TGTGCCAGTAGTATAGGGAGCGGGAGGGCCGACAACACCGGGGAGCTGTTTTTT. Translating it yields CASSIGSGRADNTGELFF. The entire variable domain, with the rest obtained from reference TRBV19 and TRBJ2-2, is as follows: DGGITQSPKYLFRKEGQNVTLSCEQNLNHDAMYWYRQDPGQGLRLIYYSQIVNDFQKGDIAEGYSVSREKKESFPLTVTSAQKNPTAFYLCASSIGSGRADNTGELFFGEGSRLTVL.

The chain joins TRBV9 to TRBJ1-1; D gene unclear. The CDR3 sequence is 13 residues long. Trimming removed 0 bases from V and 8 bases from J, with 11 bases in between. Germline assignment: CDR1 SGDLS and CDR2 YYNGEE. The CDR3 DNA sequence: TGTGCCAGCAGCGTAGCTTACGGGGAGGAAGCTTTCTTT. Encoded protein: CASSVAYGEEAFF.

The chain employs TRBV28 and TRBJ1-6, with D perhaps TRBD1 (5 bases). CDR1 and CDR2 (germline): MDHEN, SYDVKM. The V and J ends lost 3 bases and 2 bases respectively, with 8 bases between them. This CDR3 has 15 residues. The CDR3 loop reads CASSFDSTYNSPLHF. CDR3 nucleotides: TGTGCCAGCAGTTTCGACAGCACCTATAATTCACCCCTCCACTTT.

This clone has only one observation. The chain has TRBV9 and TRBJ2-1, with D maybe TRBD1 (5 bases). The CDR3 contains 15 residues. Looked up from germline, CDR1 is SGDLS and CDR2 is YYNGEE. Trimming cost V 3 bases and J 0 bases, with 10 bases left between them. As DNA, the CDR3 is TGTGCCAGCAGCGCTAGAAGGGGCTCCTACAATGAGCAGTTCTTC. Protein product: CASSARRGSYNEQFF.

The chain combines TRBV15 with TRBJ1-5, with 9 nucleotides matching TRBD1. The CDR3 is made up of 16 amino acids. Trimming removed 5 bases from V and 7 bases from J; junction bases left unmatched: 12. Germline loops: CDR1 LNHNV, CDR2 YYDKDF (reference sequence). CDR3 residues: CATSGLQGAEVQPQHF. CDR3 DNA sequence: TGTGCCACCAGCGGACTACAGGGGGCTGAAGTGCAGCCCCAGCATTTT.

The chain is built from TRBV7-8 and TRBJ1-6; 7 positions agree with TRBD1. The V gene's germline CDR1 is SGHVS and CDR2 FQNEAQ. The CDR3 is 14 residues long. Trimming cost V 5 bases and J 6 bases; bases outside gene matches: 4. The CDR3 loop reads CASSQGQLNSPLHF. The CDR3 DNA sequence: TGTGCCAGCAGCCAGGGACAGCTTAATTCACCCCTCCACTTT.

The chain combines TRBV9 with TRBJ2-3; the D gene is possibly TRBD1 (6 bases). Deletions cut 0 bases from V and 2 bases from J, with 25 bases between. The CDR3 length is 20 residues. CDR1 SGDLS and CDR2 YYNGEE come from the germline V gene. The CDR3 region is CASSVDTPRGSGAITDTQYF. The CDR3 region has the DNA TGTGCCAGCAGCGTAGACACCCCCAGGGGAAGCGGCGCTATCACAGATACGCAGTATTTT.

This rearrangement joins TRBV28 to TRBJ1-1; D unclear. V lost 2 bases and J lost 1, with 8 bases in between. Per the germline V gene, CDR1 is MDHEN and CDR2 is SYDVKM. This CDR3 is built from 14 residues. CDR3 DNA: TGTGCCAGCAGTTTAACGCGAGGGAACACTGAAGCTTTCTTT. Protein sequence: CASSLTRGNTEAFF.

The chain recombines TRBV13 with TRBJ2-5; the match to TRBD2 covers 11 bases. The CDR3 runs 14 residues. Germline CDR1 PRHDT, CDR2 FYEKMQ (reference sequence). Trimming took 5 bases from V and 2 from J; bases not matched to a gene: 1. CDR3 bases: TGTGCCAGCAGCGTAGCGGGGGGGCAAGAGACCCAGTACTTC. Protein product: CASSVAGGQETQYF.

The CDR3 protein is CASSLSYYEQYF. The DNA of the CDR3 is TGTGCCAGCAGCTTATCGTACTACGAGCAGTACTTC. V and J are TRBV5-8 and TRBJ2-7; D not certain. This CDR3 is built from 12 residues. The germline CDR1 and CDR2 sequences are SGHTS and YDEGEE. V was trimmed by 2 bases and J by 3 bases, leaving 6 bases between them.

The rearrangement links TRBV6-5 to TRBJ2-2; D is ambiguous. This CDR3 is 13 amino acids long. Germline lookup yields CDR1 MNHEY and CDR2 SVGAGI. V was cut by 7 bases and J by 4 bases, with 10 bases left in between. CDR3 in amino acids: CASTPQATGELFF. CDR3 coding DNA: TGTGCCAGCACCCCCCAGGCCACCGGGGAGCTGTTTTTT.

The CDR3, as DNA: TGTGCCTGGAGTACGGGGGGAAACACAGATACGCAGTATTTT. This codes for CAWSTGGNTDTQYF. This chain connects TRBV30 to TRBJ2-3; 7 bases are a match to TRBD2. J lost 2 bases, V lost 2 bases, and 4 bases had no gene match. The CDR3 is made up of 14 amino acids. CDR1 and CDR2 (germline): GTSNPN, SVGIG (reference sequence).